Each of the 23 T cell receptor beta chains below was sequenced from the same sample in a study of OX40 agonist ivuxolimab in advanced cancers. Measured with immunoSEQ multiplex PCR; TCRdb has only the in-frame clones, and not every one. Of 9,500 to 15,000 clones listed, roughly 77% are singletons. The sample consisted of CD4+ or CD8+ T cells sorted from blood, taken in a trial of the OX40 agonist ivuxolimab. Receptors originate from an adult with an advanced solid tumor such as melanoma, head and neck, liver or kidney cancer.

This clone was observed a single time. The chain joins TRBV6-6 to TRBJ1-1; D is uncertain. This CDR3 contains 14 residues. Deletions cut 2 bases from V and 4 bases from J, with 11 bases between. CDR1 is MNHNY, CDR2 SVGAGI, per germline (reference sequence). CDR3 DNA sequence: TGTGCCAGCAGTTACCTCGGAGATACCACTGAAGCTTTCTTT. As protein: CASSYLGDTTEAFF.

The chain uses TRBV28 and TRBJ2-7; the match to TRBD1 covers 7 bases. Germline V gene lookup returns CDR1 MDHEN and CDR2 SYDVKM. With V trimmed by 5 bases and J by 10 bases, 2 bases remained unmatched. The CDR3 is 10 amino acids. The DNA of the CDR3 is TGTGCCAGCAGTGACAGGGAACAGTACTTC. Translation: CASSDREQYF.

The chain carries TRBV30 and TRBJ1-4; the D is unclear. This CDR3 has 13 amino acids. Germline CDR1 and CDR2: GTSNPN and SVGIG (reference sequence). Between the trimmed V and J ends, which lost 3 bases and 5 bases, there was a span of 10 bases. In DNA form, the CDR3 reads TGTGCCTGGAGCATGGCTAAAAATGAAAAACTGTTTTTT. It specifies CAWSMAKNEKLFF.

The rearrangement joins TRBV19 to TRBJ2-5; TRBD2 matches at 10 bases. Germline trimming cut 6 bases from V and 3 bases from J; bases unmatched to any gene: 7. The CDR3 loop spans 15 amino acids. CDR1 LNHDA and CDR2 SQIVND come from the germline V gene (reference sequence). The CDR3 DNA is TGTGCCAGTAGGGGATACGGACTAGCGGAAGAGACCCAGTACTTC. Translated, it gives CASRGYGLAEETQYF.

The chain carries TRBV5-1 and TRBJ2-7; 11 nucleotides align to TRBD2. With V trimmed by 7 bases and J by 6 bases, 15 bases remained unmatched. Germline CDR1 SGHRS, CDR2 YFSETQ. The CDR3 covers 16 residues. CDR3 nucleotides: TGCGCCAGCGCCTTCCTAAATCTAGCGGGAGGTACCGAGCAGTACTTC. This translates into CASAFLNLAGGTEQYF. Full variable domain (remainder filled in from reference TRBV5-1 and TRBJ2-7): KAGVTQTPRYLIKTRGQQVTLSCSPISGHRSVSWYQQTPGQGLQFLFEYFSETQRNKGNFPGRFSGRQFSNSRSEMNVSTLELGDSALYLCASAFLNLAGGTEQYFGPGTRLTVT.

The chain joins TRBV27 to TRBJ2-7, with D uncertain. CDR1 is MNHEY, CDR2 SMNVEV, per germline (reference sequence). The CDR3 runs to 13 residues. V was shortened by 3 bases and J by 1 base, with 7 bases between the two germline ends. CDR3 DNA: TGTGCCAGCAGTTTCGGGCCATCCTACGAGCAGTACTTC. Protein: CASSFGPSYEQYF.

The CDR3 reads CASTPGPAYGYTF. In DNA, the CDR3 is TGTGCCAGCACTCCGGGCCCAGCGTATGGCTACACCTTC. This rearrangement joins TRBV2 to TRBJ1-2; D is undetermined. Per germline, CDR1 SNHLY and CDR2 FYNNEI. V was shortened by 7 bases and J by 5 bases, with 14 bases between the two germline ends. This CDR3 has 13 amino acids.

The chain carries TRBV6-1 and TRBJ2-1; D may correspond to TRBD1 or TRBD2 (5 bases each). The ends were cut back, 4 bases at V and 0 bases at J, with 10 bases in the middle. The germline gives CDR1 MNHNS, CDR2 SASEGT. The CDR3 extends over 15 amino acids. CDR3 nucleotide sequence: TGTGCCAGCAGTGGGGACGGTGCCTCCTACAATGAGCAGTTCTTC. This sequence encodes CASSGDGASYNEQFF.

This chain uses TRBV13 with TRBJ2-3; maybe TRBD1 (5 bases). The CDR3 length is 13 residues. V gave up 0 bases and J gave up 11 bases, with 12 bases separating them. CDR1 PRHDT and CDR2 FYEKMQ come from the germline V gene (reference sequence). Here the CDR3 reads CASSLGQGNGQYF. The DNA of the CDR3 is TGTGCCAGCAGCTTAGGGCAGGGCAACGGGCAGTATTTT. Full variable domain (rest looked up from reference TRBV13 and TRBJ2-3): AAGVIQSPRHLIKEKRETATLKCYPIPRHDTVYWYQQGPGQDPQFLISFYEKMQSDKGSIPDRFSAQQFSDYHSELNMSSLELGDSALYFCASSLGQGNGQYFGPGTRLTVL.

CDR3 DNA: TGTGCCAGCAGCTTGGGACAGGGGGGTATCACTGAAGCTTTCTTT. The encoded protein is CASSLGQGGITEAFF. The V gene is TRBV5-8, the J gene TRBJ1-1, with 9 bases that match TRBD1. From germline, CDR1 is SGHTS and CDR2 YDEGEE. CDR3 length equals 15 residues. J gave up 4 bases and V 0 bases, and 4 bases lay outside the gene matches. The variable domain in full, completed from reference TRBV5-8 and TRBJ1-1, reads EAGVTQSPTHLIKTRGQQATLRCSPISGHTSVYWYQQALGLGLQFLLWYDEGEERNRGNFPPRFSGRQFPNYSSELNVNALELEDSALYLCASSLGQGGITEAFFGQGTRLTVV.

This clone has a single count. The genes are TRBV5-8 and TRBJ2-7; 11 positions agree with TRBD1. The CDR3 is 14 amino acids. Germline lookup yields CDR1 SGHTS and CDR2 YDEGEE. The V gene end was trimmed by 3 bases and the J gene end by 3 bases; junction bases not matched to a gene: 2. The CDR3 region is CASSYGTGGYEQYF. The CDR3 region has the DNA TGTGCCAGCAGCTACGGGACAGGGGGCTACGAGCAGTACTTC.

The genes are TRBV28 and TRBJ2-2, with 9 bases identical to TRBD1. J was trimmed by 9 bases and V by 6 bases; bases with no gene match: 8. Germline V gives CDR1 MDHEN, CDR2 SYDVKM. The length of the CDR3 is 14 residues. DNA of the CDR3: TGTGCCAGCAGACCGGACAGGGGCTCGTGGGAGCTGTTTTTT. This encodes CASRPDRGSWELFF.

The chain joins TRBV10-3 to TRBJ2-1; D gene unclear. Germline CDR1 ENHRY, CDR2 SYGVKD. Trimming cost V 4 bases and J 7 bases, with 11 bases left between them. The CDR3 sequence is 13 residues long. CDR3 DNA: TGTGCCATCAGTGTTGGGCAGAAAAATGAGCAGTTCTTC. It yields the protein CAISVGQKNEQFF.

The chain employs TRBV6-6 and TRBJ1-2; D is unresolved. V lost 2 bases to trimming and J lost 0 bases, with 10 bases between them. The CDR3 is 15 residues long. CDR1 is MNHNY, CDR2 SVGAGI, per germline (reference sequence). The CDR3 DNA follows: TGTGCCAGCAGTTACCTCGGTAGCCCTAACTATGGCTACACCTTC. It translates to CASSYLGSPNYGYTF.

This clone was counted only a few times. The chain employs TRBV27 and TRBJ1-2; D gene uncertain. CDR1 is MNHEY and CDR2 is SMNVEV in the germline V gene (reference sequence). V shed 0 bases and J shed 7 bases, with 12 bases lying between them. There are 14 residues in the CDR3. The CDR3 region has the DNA TGTGCCAGCAGTTTATCGCCCTTGTCCTCTGGCTACACCTTC. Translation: CASSLSPLSSGYTF.

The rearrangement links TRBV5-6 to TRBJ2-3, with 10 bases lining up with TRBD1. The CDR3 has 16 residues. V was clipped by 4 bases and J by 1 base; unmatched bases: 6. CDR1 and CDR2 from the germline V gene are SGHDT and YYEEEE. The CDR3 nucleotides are TGTGCCAGCAGCCAAGGGACAGGGGAGGGCACAGATACGCAGTATTTT. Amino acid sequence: CASSQGTGEGTDTQYF.

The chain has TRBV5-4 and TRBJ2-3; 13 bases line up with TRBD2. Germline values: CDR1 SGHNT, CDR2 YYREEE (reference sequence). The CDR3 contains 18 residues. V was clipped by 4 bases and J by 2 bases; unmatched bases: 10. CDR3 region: CASSGSLGLAGPTDTQYF. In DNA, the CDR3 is TGTGCCAGCAGCGGAAGCCTGGGACTAGCGGGACCCACAGATACGCAGTATTTT.

This CDR3 is CSVEDKGPGELFF. The DNA for the CDR3 is TGCAGCGTTGAAGACAAGGGGCCCGGGGAGCTGTTTTTT. The gene calls are TRBV29-1 and TRBJ2-2; possible D gene TRBD1, 5 bases. Germline CDR1 and CDR2: SQVTM and ANQGSEA. Trimming shortened V by 0 bases and J by 6 bases, and 8 bases separated the two germline ends. The CDR3 has 13 amino acids.

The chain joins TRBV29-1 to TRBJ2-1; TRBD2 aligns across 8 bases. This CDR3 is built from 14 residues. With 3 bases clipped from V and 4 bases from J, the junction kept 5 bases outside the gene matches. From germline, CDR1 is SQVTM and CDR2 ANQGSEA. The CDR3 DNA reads TGCAGCGTTGACTTCGGGGGGGGGTACAATGAGCAGTTCTTC. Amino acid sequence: CSVDFGGGYNEQFF.

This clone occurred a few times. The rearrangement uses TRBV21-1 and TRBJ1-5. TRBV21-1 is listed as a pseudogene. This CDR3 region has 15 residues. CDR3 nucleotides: TGTGCCAGCAGCAAATGGCGGGTAGCAAATCAGCCCCAGCATTTT. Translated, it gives CASSKWRVANQPQHF.

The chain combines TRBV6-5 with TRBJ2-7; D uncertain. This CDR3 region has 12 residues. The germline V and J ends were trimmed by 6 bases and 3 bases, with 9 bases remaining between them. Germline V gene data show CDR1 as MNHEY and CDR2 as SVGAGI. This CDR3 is CASSSVYYEQYF. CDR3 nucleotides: TGTGCCAGCAGCTCAGTCTACTACGAGCAGTACTTC.

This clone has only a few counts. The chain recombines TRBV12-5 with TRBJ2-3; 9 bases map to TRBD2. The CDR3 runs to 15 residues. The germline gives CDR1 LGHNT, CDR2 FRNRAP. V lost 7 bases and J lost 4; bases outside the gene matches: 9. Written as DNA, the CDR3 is TGTGCTAGTGTAAATAGCGGGAGTGGCGCAGATACGCAGTATTTT. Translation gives CASVNSGSGADTQYF.

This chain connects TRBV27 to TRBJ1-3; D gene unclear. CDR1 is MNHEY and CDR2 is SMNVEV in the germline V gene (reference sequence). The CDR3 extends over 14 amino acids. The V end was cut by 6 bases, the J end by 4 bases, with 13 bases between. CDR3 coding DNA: TGTGCCAGCAGAAGCCCGGGCCGCGGAAACACCATATATTTT. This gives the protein CASRSPGRGNTIYF.